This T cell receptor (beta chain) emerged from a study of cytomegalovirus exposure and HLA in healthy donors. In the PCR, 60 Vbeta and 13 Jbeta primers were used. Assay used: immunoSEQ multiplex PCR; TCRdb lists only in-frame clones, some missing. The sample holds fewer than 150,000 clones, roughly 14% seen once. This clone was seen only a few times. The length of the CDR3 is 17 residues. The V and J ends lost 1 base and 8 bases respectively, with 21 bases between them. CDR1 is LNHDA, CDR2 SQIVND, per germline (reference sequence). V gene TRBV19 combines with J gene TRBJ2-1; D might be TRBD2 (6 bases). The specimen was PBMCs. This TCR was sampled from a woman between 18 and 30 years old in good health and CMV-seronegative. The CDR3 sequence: CASSIGRAEGRWDEQFF. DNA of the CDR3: TGTGCCAGTAGTATAGGGCGGGCGGAGGGCCGGTGGGATGAGCAGTTCTTC.